One and the same sample provided the 24 T cell receptor beta chains below, sequenced in a study of OX40 agonist ivuxolimab in advanced cancers. TCRdb keeps only in-frame clones here, not all; method: immunoSEQ multiplex PCR. Here the sample spans 76,000 or so clones, 85% being singletons. The sample in question was CD4+ or CD8+ T cells sorted from blood, obtained in a trial of the OX40 agonist ivuxolimab. The receptors were sampled from an adult with an advanced solid tumor such as melanoma, head and neck, liver or kidney cancer.

The chain couples TRBV11-1 to TRBJ1-1; 7 nucleotides match TRBD1. This CDR3 contains 16 residues. The V and J ends lost 0 bases and 1 base, in that order; junction bases with no gene match: 5. Per the germline V gene, CDR1 is SGHAT and CDR2 is FQDESV (reference sequence). This CDR3 reads CASSLATGTANTEAFF. DNA for the CDR3: TGTGCCAGCAGCTTAGCGACTGGGACAGCGAACACTGAAGCTTTCTTT.

This clone occurred a few times. The chain is built from TRBV11-2 and TRBJ2-3; possibly TRBD1 for D (6 bases). Germline-derived CDR1 and CDR2 are SGHAT and FQNNGV. The V and J ends lost 0 bases and 8 bases respectively, with 12 bases between them. CDR3 length: 14 residues. The chain's CDR3 is CASSLELGAGTQYF. The CDR3 nucleotides are TGTGCCAGCAGCTTAGAGCTGGGGGCGGGTACGCAGTATTTT.

There are a few counts of this clone. The gene calls are TRBV5-1 and TRBJ1-6; D ambiguous. There are 15 residues in the CDR3. The V gene lost 0 bases and the J gene lost 7 bases, with 11 bases spanning the gap. CDR1 is SGHRS and CDR2 is YFSETQ in the germline V gene. The CDR3 DNA is TGCGCCAGCAGCTTGGTTAAGGATTTCAATTCACCCCTCCACTTT. It specifies CASSLVKDFNSPLHF.

This clone occurred a few times. V usage is TRBV6-5 and J usage is TRBJ1-5, with a tentative D call TRBD1 (5 bases). V was shortened by 6 bases and J by 0 bases, with 12 bases between the two germline ends. Germline assignment: CDR1 MNHEY and CDR2 SVGAGI. This CDR3 region has 15 residues. The CDR3 sequence: CASRIRTYSNQPQHF. Written as DNA, the CDR3 is TGTGCCAGCAGGATTCGGACATATAGCAATCAGCCCCAGCATTTT.

The chain is built from TRBV10-3 and TRBJ1-5; D is undetermined. From germline, CDR1 is ENHRY and CDR2 SYGVKD. Trimming left V 3 bases short and J 0 bases short, with 12 bases between. The CDR3 is 16 residues long. CDR3 in DNA: TGTGCCATCAGTGATCCCGACTCTCTTAGCAATCAGCCCCAGCATTTT. It translates to CAISDPDSLSNQPQHF.

This clone has only one observation. The chain is built from TRBV19 and TRBJ1-5; D is unresolved. This CDR3 contains 15 residues. Between the trimmed V and J ends, which lost 2 bases and 5 bases, there was a span of 13 bases. Germline CDR1 LNHDA, CDR2 SQIVND (reference sequence). The CDR3 nucleotides read TGTGCCAGTAGTATAAGTCCGACAACTGATCAGCCCCAGCATTTT. Amino acid sequence: CASSISPTTDQPQHF.

The chain joins TRBV19 to TRBJ1-2; possible D gene TRBD1, 6 bases. The CDR3 consists of 11 residues. The germline V and J ends were trimmed by 6 bases and 6 bases, with 8 bases remaining between them. Per germline, CDR1 LNHDA and CDR2 SQIVND (reference sequence). The chain's CDR3 is CASRHRDGYTF. The CDR3 region has the DNA TGTGCCAGTAGACACAGGGATGGCTACACCTTC.

The chain uses TRBV6-1 and TRBJ2-5; maybe TRBD2 (6 bases). The CDR3 loop spans 11 amino acids. Germline CDR1 MNHNS, CDR2 SASEGT. V lost 11 bases and J 4 bases, leaving 11 bases between the germline ends. CDR3 DNA: TGTGCCGCGGGGTATGGAGAGACCCAGTACTTC. Translation: CAAGYGETQYF.

Comment on this clone: This same CDR3 is encoded by further DNA sequences in the sample. The chain uses TRBV7-2 and TRBJ1-6; D may be TRBD1 (6 bases). This CDR3 spans 14 amino acids. Trimming pared 5 bases from V and 5 bases from J, leaving 10 bases between. CDR1 is SGHTA, CDR2 FQGNSA, per germline. The CDR3 coding sequence is TGTGCCAGCAGCCCGAGGACAGATAATTCACCCCTCCACTTT. This translates into CASSPRTDNSPLHF.

The chain uses TRBV19 and TRBJ1-4; 8 nucleotides match TRBD1. The junction had 13 bases not matched to a gene; V was cut back by 9 bases and J by 4 bases. CDR1 is LNHDA, CDR2 SQIVND, per germline (reference sequence). The CDR3 contains 16 residues. This CDR3 is CASHQGGQEVNEKLFF. The CDR3 coding sequence is TGTGCCAGCCACCAAGGGGGACAGGAGGTTAATGAAAAACTGTTTTTT.

This sequence joins TRBV5-1 and TRBJ1-5, with D perhaps matching TRBD1 (6 bases). The V gene lost 2 bases and the J gene lost 7 bases, with 13 bases spanning the gap. Germline CDR1 SGHRS, CDR2 YFSETQ. The CDR3 covers 14 residues. The chain's CDR3 is CASSLVAGAQPQHF. In DNA, the CDR3 is TGCGCCAGCAGCTTAGTTGCGGGGGCCCAGCCCCAGCATTTT.

V gene TRBV29-1 combines with J gene TRBJ1-2, with D maybe TRBD1 (5 bases). CDR1 SQVTM and CDR2 ANQGSEA come from the germline V gene. Trimming pared 3 bases from V and 7 bases from J, leaving 15 bases between. This CDR3 has 13 residues. This chain's CDR3 is CSVDGAGTAGYTF. The CDR3 bases are TGCAGCGTTGATGGTGCCGGGACGGCTGGCTACACCTTC.

This clone was observed a handful of times. CDR3 region: CASSSSPVNYGYTF. The CDR3 DNA sequence: TGTGCCAGCAGCTCCTCTCCGGTCAACTATGGCTACACCTTC. The chain recombines TRBV7-6 with TRBJ1-2, with D uncertain. With 4 bases removed from V and 2 bases from J, the gap between germline ends came to 11 bases. CDR3 size: 14 residues. Germline assignment: CDR1 SGHVS and CDR2 FNYEAQ.

The chain links TRBV30 to TRBJ2-5, with unresolved D. The V end was cut by 2 bases, the J end by 5 bases, with 12 bases between. This CDR3 is 13 amino acids long. Germline V gene sequence: CDR1 GTSNPN, CDR2 SVGIG (reference sequence). The CDR3 DNA reads as TGTGCCTGGAGTCAGGACGGGTGGGAGACCCAGTACTTC. It encodes CAWSQDGWETQYF.

V is TRBV6-6 and J is TRBJ1-5; D is undetermined. This CDR3 is 14 amino acids long. V was cut by 7 bases and J by 0 bases, with 10 bases left in between. Germline CDR1 is MNHNY and CDR2 is SVGAGI (reference sequence). The CDR3 spells CASKTQYSNQPQHF. CDR3 sequence (DNA): TGTGCCAGCAAAACCCAATATAGCAATCAGCCCCAGCATTTT.

The chain employs TRBV9 and TRBJ2-2, with D unclear. V dropped 0 bases and J dropped 2 bases, with 8 bases sitting between them. The CDR3 runs to 15 residues. The V gene's germline CDR1 is SGDLS and CDR2 YYNGEE. The CDR3 loop is CASSVGTINTGELFF. The CDR3 region has the DNA TGTGCCAGCAGCGTAGGCACGATAAACACCGGGGAGCTGTTTTTT.

This sequence joins TRBV7-6 and TRBJ2-2, with 9 bases identical to TRBD1. Germline V CDR1 and CDR2: SGHVS, FNYEAQ. V gave up 2 bases and J gave up 4 bases; unmatched junction bases: 17. CDR3 length equals 20 residues. CDR3 residues: CASSLSALQGAQSGTGELFF. Written as DNA, the CDR3 is TGTGCCAGCAGCTTAAGTGCGTTACAGGGGGCCCAGTCGGGCACCGGGGAGCTGTTTTTT.

The rearrangement joins TRBV19 to TRBJ1-5, with 9 bases matching TRBD1. This CDR3 is built from 18 residues. With 2 bases clipped from V and 6 bases from J, the junction kept 14 bases outside the gene matches. CDR1 LNHDA and CDR2 SQIVND come from the germline V gene (reference sequence). The CDR3 reads CASSITQAGTGRTQPQHF. The CDR3 coding sequence is TGTGCCAGTAGTATAACCCAAGCCGGGACAGGGCGAACTCAGCCCCAGCATTTT. The variable domain in full, completed from reference TRBV19 and TRBJ1-5, reads DGGITQSPKYLFRKEGQNVTLSCEQNLNHDAMYWYRQDPGQGLRLIYYSQIVNDFQKGDIAEGYSVSREKKESFPLTVTSAQKNPTAFYLCASSITQAGTGRTQPQHFGDGTRLSIL.

The genes are TRBV27 and TRBJ2-7; 7 nucleotides line up with TRBD2. Germline assignment: CDR1 MNHEY and CDR2 SMNVEV (reference sequence). J lost 4 bases, V lost 2 bases, and 8 bases had no gene match. CDR3 length: 15 amino acids. The CDR3 nucleotides read TGTGCCAGCAGTTTACAGTTGGGGGGGGAGTACGAGCAGTACTTC. It encodes CASSLQLGGEYEQYF.

The V gene is TRBV25-1, the J gene TRBJ1-2; 8 bases agree with TRBD1. V dropped 3 bases and J dropped 3; count of bases not matched to a gene: 6. Per the germline V gene, CDR1 is MGHDK and CDR2 is SYGVNS. The CDR3 consists of 15 residues. The CDR3 spells CASSDRGLFDYGYTF. CDR3 bases: TGTGCCAGCAGTGACAGGGGGCTATTTGACTATGGCTACACCTTC.

Here the CDR3 reads CAWEAWERSRFNEQFF. The CDR3 DNA follows: TGTGCCTGGGAGGCTTGGGAGCGGAGTCGCTTCAATGAGCAGTTCTTC. The gene calls are TRBV30 and TRBJ2-1; a possible D gene is TRBD2 (5 bases). V lost 5 bases, J lost 6 bases, and 23 bases lay in between. This CDR3 is built from 16 residues. Germline CDR1 reads GTSNPN; CDR2 reads SVGIG (reference sequence).

This clone has a handful of counts. The gene calls are TRBV7-2 and TRBJ1-5, with D perhaps matching TRBD1 (5 bases). Deletions cut 1 base from V and 7 bases from J, with 14 bases between. CDR3 length: 15 amino acids. CDR1 is SGHTA and CDR2 is FQGNSA in the germline V gene. The CDR3 loop reads CASSLESRGNQPQHF. CDR3 in DNA: TGTGCCAGCAGCTTAGAGAGCCGGGGGAACCAGCCCCAGCATTTT.

The genes are TRBV4-2 and TRBJ2-5; 9 positions agree with TRBD1. The germline CDR1 and CDR2 sequences are LGHNA and YNFKEQ. The ends lost 1 base at V and 2 bases at J; junction bases unmatched: 2. This CDR3 spans 15 amino acids. CDR3 sequence: CASSQVGQGQETQYF. CDR3 nucleotide sequence: TGTGCCAGCAGCCAAGTAGGACAGGGGCAAGAGACCCAGTACTTC.

Concerning this clone: At one end the junction does not follow the germline gene, possibly because of a read error. The gene calls are TRBV27 and TRBJ1-5; 7 bases are a match to TRBD1. The length of the CDR3 is 14 residues. Germline V gene sequence: CDR1 MNHEY, CDR2 SMNVEV (reference sequence). The CDR3 spells CASGTRDSLTFLNF. In nucleotides, the CDR3 is TGTGCCAGCGGCACCCGGGACAGCCTTACGTTCTTGAATTTT.